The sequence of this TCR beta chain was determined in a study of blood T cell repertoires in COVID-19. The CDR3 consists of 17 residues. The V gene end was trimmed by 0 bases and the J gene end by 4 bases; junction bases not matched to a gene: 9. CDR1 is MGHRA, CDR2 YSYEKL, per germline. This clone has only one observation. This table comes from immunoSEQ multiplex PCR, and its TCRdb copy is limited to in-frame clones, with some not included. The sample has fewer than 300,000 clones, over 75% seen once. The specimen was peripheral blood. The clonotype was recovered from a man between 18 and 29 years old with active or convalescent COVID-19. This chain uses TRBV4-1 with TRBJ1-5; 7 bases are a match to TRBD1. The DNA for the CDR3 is TGCGCCAGCAGCCAAGACCCCGCGGGACAGCGGAATCAGCCCCAGCATTTT. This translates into CASSQDPAGQRNQPQHF.